The rows below give T cell receptor beta chains drawn from one sample of a study of CD8+CD57+ T cells in acquired aplastic anemia. TCRdb reprocessed the reads with MiXCR, giving one entry per CDR3 protein. The table includes about 130,000 distinct CDR3 sequences, 48% detected once. Material for sequencing was sorted CD4+, CD8+, or CD8+CD57+ T cells (not recorded which) from PBMCs. These receptors came from a human donor in good health, serving as a control. The conserved cysteine and the conserved F or W are not part of the CDR3 here.

J gene | V gene | CDR3 length | CDR3 protein
TRBJ1-2 | TRBV7-3 | 11 | ASSDGTGYGYT
TRBJ2-7 | TRBV5-1 | 12 | ASSPQQGFDEQY
TRBJ2-3 | TRBV7-2 | 12 | ASKTGGSTDTQY
TRBJ2-1 | TRBV5-1 | 12 | ASSFGQTYNEQF
TRBJ1-2 | TRBV29-1 | 12 | SVEAGVICYGYT
TRBJ1-6 | TRBV25-1 | 14 | ASSERRGNYNSPLH
TRBJ2-2 | TRBV5-1 | 11 | ASSWVGTGELF
TRBJ2-3 | TRBV6-1 | 11 | AGGGEKADTQY
TRBJ1-6 | TRBV5-1 | 14 | ASRSLSSTYNSPLH
TRBJ2-4 | TRBV19 | 15 | ASRPGTGAWAKNIQY
TRBJ1-1 | TRBV19 | 12 | ASSLRQGRPEAF
TRBJ2-1 | TRBV19 | 11 | ASSGTIGNEQF
TRBJ1-1 | TRBV7-8 | 12 | ASSPGWENTEAF
TRBJ1-6 | TRBV5-1 | 17 | ASSWAPPGQSSYNSPLH
TRBJ2-5 | TRBV19 | 11 | ASSGASQETQY
TRBJ1-4 | TRBV2 | 13 | ASSPNTGSNEKLF
TRBJ2-7 | TRBV15 | 11 | ATSSNGGYEQY
TRBJ2-7 | TRBV19 | 11 | ASSYQGASGQY
TRBJ1-2 | TRBV6-1 | 12 | ASSTTGENYGYT
TRBJ1-2 | TRBV20-1 | 13 | SARRQGGDRGGYT
TRBJ2-3 | TRBV9 | 15 | ASSARELAGRTDTQY
TRBJ2-5 | TRBV5-4 | 13 | ASSLASGSGETQY
TRBJ1-5 | TRBV6-1 | 13 | ASSDRQVGNQPQH
TRBJ2-3 | TRBV29-1 | 10 | SIRDRTDTQY
TRBJ2-3 | TRBV19 | 13 | ASCPTSGGPDTQY
TRBJ2-5 | TRBV10-3 | 12 | ASSDGLAEETQY
TRBJ2-3 | TRBV5-1 | 11 | ASSWGGADTQY
TRBJ2-5 | TRBV20-1 | 13 | SARSSGRALETQY
TRBJ1-2 | TRBV20-1 | 10 | SQGREGYGYT
TRBJ1-1 | TRBV25-1 | 10 | ASSDLTGMAF
TRBJ2-3 | TRBV15 | 12 | ATSNRGGTDTQY
TRBJ2-7 | TRBV29-1 | 10 | SVGDRFYEQY
TRBJ2-5 | TRBV6-1 | 11 | AGTRAWQETQY
TRBJ1-5 | TRBV10-3 | 16 | AISDSGTGGYSNQPQH
TRBJ1-5 | TRBV19 | 12 | ASSITGRGQPQH
TRBJ2-7 | TRBV5-1 | 13 | ASSLLAESSYEQY
TRBJ2-7 | TRBV11-1 | 14 | ASSLASGGQTYEQY
TRBJ2-7 | TRBV20-1 | 13 | SARVGLAGSYEQY
TRBJ1-6 | TRBV10-3 | 12 | AIRAGTDNSPLH
TRBJ2-3 | TRBV11-2 | 15 | ASSPGTSGGARDTQY
TRBJ2-3 | TRBV5-1 | 15 | ASSLGPWTVGTDTQY
TRBJ1-6 | TRBV20-1 | 13 | SARDNRGRSSPLH
TRBJ1-2 | TRBV2 | 11 | ASSERAGNGYT